This entry lists 20 T cell receptor beta chains sequenced from one sample in a study of cytomegalovirus exposure and HLA in healthy donors. The PCR contained 60 Vbeta and 13 Jbeta primers. Sequencing used immunoSEQ multiplex PCR; TCRdb keeps in-frame clones, though not all of them. The data show some 190,000 clones, with about 88% seen just once and around 0.3% held by the top ten. Specimen: PBMCs. Source of these receptors: a woman in her 30s in good health and CMV-seronegative.

This chain uses TRBV5-1 with TRBJ2-7; TRBD1 is a possible D gene (5 bases). Germline V lookup: CDR1 SGHRS, CDR2 YFSETQ. V shed 5 bases and J shed 2 bases, with 11 bases lying between them. The CDR3 runs to 13 residues. The CDR3 bases are TGCGCCAGCAGTTCTACAGGTACCTACGAGCAGTACTTC. Translating it yields CASSSTGTYEQYF.

The V and J genes are TRBV27 and TRBJ1-5; tentatively, D is TRBD1 (6 bases). Germline V gives CDR1 MNHEY, CDR2 SMNVEV (reference sequence). V was clipped by 5 bases and J by 2 bases, with 19 bases between them. The CDR3 has 17 residues. CDR3 nucleotide sequence: TGTGCCAGCAGTGTACGATCAGGGGAGGGTGGCAATCAGCCCCAGCATTTT. It encodes CASSVRSGEGGNQPQHF.

The CDR3 protein is CASSPGTGGSYEQYF. Here the CDR3 DNA reads TGTGCCAGCAGCCCCGGGACAGGGGGATCCTACGAGCAGTACTTC. This sequence joins TRBV7-9 and TRBJ2-5; TRBD1 aligns across 11 bases. The J call could be wrong; TRBJ2-7 is a better fit for the DNA end. Germline CDR1 is SEHNR and CDR2 is FQNEAQ (reference sequence). CDR3 length: 15 amino acids.

In this sample, this clone turned up a few times. The chain is built from TRBV28 and TRBJ2-7; 7 bases align to TRBD2. The germline V gene encodes CDR1 MDHEN and CDR2 SYDVKM. The CDR3 runs to 17 residues. V lost 2 bases to trimming and J lost 0 bases; unmatched junction nucleotides: 10. The CDR3 bases are TGTGCCAGCAGTTTAATGGGTTGGCGGGAGAGCTCCTACGAGCAGTACTTC. It encodes CASSLMGWRESSYEQYF. The entire variable domain, with the rest obtained from reference TRBV28 and TRBJ2-7, is as follows: DVKVTQSSRYLVKRTGEKVFLECVQDMDHENMFWYRQDPGLGLRLIYFSYDVKMKEKGDIPEGYSVSREKKERFSLILESASTNQTSMYLCASSLMGWRESSYEQYFGPGTRLTVT.

The chain employs TRBV27 and TRBJ2-5, with 10 bases aligning to TRBD1. There are 19 residues in the CDR3. V lost 6 bases to trimming and J lost 5 bases; unmatched junction nucleotides: 21. CDR1 MNHEY and CDR2 SMNVEV come from the germline V gene (reference sequence). This CDR3 reads CASSLMGTGVPITRETQYF. The CDR3 DNA follows: TGTGCCAGCAGCCTTATGGGGACAGGGGTTCCCATCACCAGGGAGACCCAGTACTTC.

The chain links TRBV7-8 to TRBJ2-1; D gene unclear. The germline V and J ends were trimmed by 1 base and 15 bases, with 13 bases remaining between them. The CDR3 loop spans 12 amino acids. Looked up from germline, CDR1 is SGHVS and CDR2 is FQNEAQ. The CDR3 reads CASSLGFRSWFF. The CDR3 bases are TGTGCCAGCAGCTTAGGCTTCCGGAGTTGGTTCTTC.

The rearrangement joins TRBV28 to TRBJ1-3, with no clear D. CDR3 length: 15 amino acids. Germline loops: CDR1 MDHEN, CDR2 SYDVKM. Trimming left V 6 bases short and J 0 bases short, with 12 bases between. The CDR3 here is CASSSITSSGNTIYF. CDR3 nucleotide sequence: TGTGCCAGCAGCTCTATCACTTCCTCTGGAAACACCATATATTTT. Filled out from reference TRBV28 and TRBJ1-3, the complete variable domain reads DVKVTQSSRYLVKRTGEKVFLECVQDMDHENMFWYRQDPGLGLRLIYFSYDVKMKEKGDIPEGYSVSREKKERFSLILESASTNQTSMYLCASSSITSSGNTIYFGEGSWLTVV.

This chain uses TRBV2 with TRBJ1-2; D not resolved. The V gene's germline CDR1 is SNHLY and CDR2 FYNNEI. The CDR3 length is 15 residues. V lost 7 bases to trimming and J lost 0 bases, with 15 bases between them. The DNA for the CDR3 is TGTGCCAGCAAGCTTCGTCAGGAGGCTAACTATGGCTACACCTTC. Protein product: CASKLRQEANYGYTF. The full variable domain, its missing parts supplied by reference TRBV2 and TRBJ1-2, is EPEVTQTPSHQVTQMGQEVILRCVPISNHLYFYWYRQILGQKVEFLVSFYNNEISEKSEIFDDQFSVERPDGSNFTLKIRSTKLEDSAMYFCASKLRQEANYGYTFGSGTRLTVV.

The chain employs TRBV4-1 and TRBJ1-1; D call uncertain. The V gene's germline CDR1 is MGHRA and CDR2 YSYEKL. CDR3 length: 13 residues. Trimming took 4 bases from V and 4 from J, leaving 10 bases between them. The CDR3 region is CASSLEGGTEAFF. The CDR3 DNA is TGCGCCAGCAGCCTTGAGGGTGGCACTGAAGCTTTCTTT.

The genes are TRBV12-2 and TRBJ1-2. TRBV12-2 is tagged as a pseudogene. This CDR3 spans 17 amino acids. DNA for the CDR3: TGTGCAAGTCGCTTGAAGGACGGCACGGGGGAAGTTGAGGGCTACACCTTC. As protein: CASRLKDGTGEVEGYTF.

The V gene is TRBV15, the J gene TRBJ1-1, with a possible D match to TRBD1 (5 bases). Per the germline V gene, CDR1 is LNHNV and CDR2 is YYDKDF (reference sequence). CDR3 length: 15 residues. Trimming removed 0 bases from V and 3 bases from J, with 11 bases in between. The DNA for the CDR3 is TGTGCCACCAGCAGAGATATGGGGCGTCACACTGAAGCTTTCTTT. Amino acid sequence: CATSRDMGRHTEAFF.

The V call is TRBV6-5, the J call TRBJ1-3, with D unresolved. The CDR3 is made up of 11 amino acids. In germline, CDR1 is MNHEY, CDR2 SVGAGI. With 6 bases removed from V and 10 bases from J, the gap between germline ends came to 10 bases. CDR3 bases: TGTGCCAGCAGGGCCTTATATACCATATATTTT. It translates to CASRALYTIYF.

The chain links TRBV29-1 to TRBJ2-2, with 7 bases that match TRBD2. Germline V gene sequence: CDR1 SQVTM, CDR2 ANQGSEA. V dropped 7 bases and J dropped 7; count of bases not matched to a gene: 6. The CDR3 contains 12 residues. CDR3 region: CSGAGAGGELFF. The DNA of the CDR3 is TGCAGCGGGGCGGGAGCGGGCGGGGAGCTGTTTTTT.

This rearrangement joins TRBV28 to TRBJ2-5, with 11 bases identical to TRBD2. Germline assignment: CDR1 MDHEN and CDR2 SYDVKM. V shed 8 bases and J 1 base; nucleotides not matched to a gene: 9. There are 16 residues in the CDR3. CDR3 region: CASGVAGGPPQETQYF. CDR3 DNA: TGTGCCAGCGGGGTAGCGGGGGGGCCCCCCCAAGAGACCCAGTACTTC.

This chain joins TRBV5-1 and TRBJ1-1; D perhaps matches TRBD1 (6 bases). V lost 3 bases, J lost 4 bases, and 13 bases lay in between. Germline CDR1 and CDR2: SGHRS and YFSETQ. The CDR3 runs to 14 residues. The CDR3 DNA is TGCGCCAGCAGCTCGATAGACAGGAGCACTGAAGCTTTCTTT. Translating it yields CASSSIDRSTEAFF.

This clone has a handful of counts. The J gene is TRBJ2-2, the V gene TRBV30; D might be TRBD2 (7 bases). Germline CDR1 and CDR2: GTSNPN and SVGIG (reference sequence). Trimming stripped 2 bases from V and 6 bases from J, with 10 bases between. This CDR3 spans 13 amino acids. Here the CDR3 DNA reads TGTGCCTGGAGTCGAGGGGGGGCCGGGGAGCTGTTTTTT. Its protein product is CAWSRGGAGELFF.

The rearrangement uses TRBV27 and TRBJ2-5, with TRBD1 identical over 7 bases. This CDR3 spans 15 amino acids. CDR1 is MNHEY, CDR2 SMNVEV, per germline (reference sequence). Unmatched junction bases numbered 9, after V lost 6 bases and J lost 2 bases. CDR3 in amino acids: CASRTAGGPQETQYF. The CDR3 nucleotides read TGTGCCAGCAGGACAGCAGGGGGACCGCAAGAGACCCAGTACTTC.

The V gene is TRBV28, the J gene TRBJ2-5; the match to TRBD2 covers 14 bases. This CDR3 comprises 19 residues. V trimming: 5 bases; J trimming: 4 bases; junction bases outside the gene matches: 15. CDR1 is MDHEN, CDR2 SYDVKM, per germline. This CDR3 reads CASSPRPGTSGGTGETQYF. The CDR3, as DNA: TGTGCCAGCAGTCCTCGCCCCGGGACTAGCGGGGGAACTGGAGAGACCCAGTACTTC.

This clone was seen more than once but under ten times. The chain uses TRBV27 and TRBJ2-7, with a weak D call TRBD1 (5 bases). The CDR3 contains 13 residues. CDR1 is MNHEY and CDR2 is SMNVEV in the germline V gene (reference sequence). V was shortened by 6 bases and J by 3 bases, with 12 bases between the two germline ends. The CDR3 spells CASSPGLVYEQYF. The CDR3 DNA sequence: TGTGCCAGCAGCCCAGGGTTGGTCTACGAGCAGTACTTC.

In the case of this clone: Other DNA sequences in the same sample also yield this CDR3. The chain carries TRBV5-8 and TRBJ1-2; D call uncertain. CDR1 and CDR2 (germline): SGHTS, YDEGEE. This CDR3 is built from 13 residues. The germline V and J ends were trimmed by 0 bases and 2 bases, with 5 bases remaining between them. For the CDR3, the DNA is TGTGCCAGCAGCTTGGCAGGAAACTATGGCTACACCTTC. Amino acid sequence: CASSLAGNYGYTF.